This T cell receptor (beta chain) originates from a study of cytomegalovirus exposure and HLA in healthy donors. Study-level results: It was 160 or so TCR beta chains that were listed as cytomegalovirus-associated. Later analysis showed most CMV-associated TCR beta chains appearing HLA-restricted.

13 Jbeta primers and 60 Vbeta primers were used for the PCR. Measured with immunoSEQ multiplex PCR; TCRdb has only the in-frame clones, and not every one. The profile covers about 190,000 clones, with roughly 77% appearing a single time and about 1.4% taken by the ten largest. Concerning this clone: Its antigen is unknown.

In germline, CDR1 is SGDLS, CDR2 YYNGEE. The CDR3 is 14 amino acids. Trimming cost V 0 bases and J 6 bases; bases outside gene matches: 3. The sequence was obtained from a woman in her forties or fifties in good health and CMV-seronegative. The rearrangement uses TRBV9 and TRBJ1-2; 9 nucleotides match TRBD1. Source material: PBMCs. The CDR3 sequence is CASSVGDRVHGYTF. In DNA form, the CDR3 reads TGTGCCAGCAGCGTAGGGGACAGGGTGCATGGCTACACCTTC. Full variable domain (remainder filled in from reference TRBV9 and TRBJ1-2): DSGVTQTPKHLITATGQRVTLRCSPRSGDLSVYWYQQSLDQGLQFLIQYYNGEERAKGNILERFSAQQFPDLHSELNLSSLELGDSALYFCASSVGDRVHGYTFGSGTRLTVV.